This T cell receptor (beta chain) was captured by sequencing in a study of CD8 T cells in ankylosing spondylitis. This clonotype was seen repeatedly, ten times or more. TCRdb itself ran the 5' RACE reads through MiXCR, one entry per CDR3 protein. The table lists about 240,000 distinct CDR3 sequences, roughly 8.2% of them singletons. The material sequenced was blood, either unsorted or a sorted T cell fraction (not recorded which). The sequence was obtained from a female donor with ankylosing spondylitis or in good health (not recorded which).

CDR3 residues: CSAREEQGHGYTF. CDR3 coding DNA: TGCAGTGCTAGAGAAGAACAGGGCCATGGCTACACCTTC. The chain combines TRBV20-1 with TRBJ1-2; a weak D match, TRBD1 (6 bases). The CDR3 is 13 amino acids. V lost 0 bases and J lost 6, with 11 bases in between. The V gene's germline CDR1 is DFQATT and CDR2 SNEGSKA (reference sequence).